These 10 T cell receptor beta chains share one sample of origin, sequenced in a study of T cell responses to AZD1222 COVID-19 vaccine. Some clones are missing from TCRdb's copy, which holds only in-frame ones; the method was immunoSEQ multiplex PCR. The data contain under 95,000 clones, more than 70% of them singletons. Sequenced material: peripheral blood, taken on day 0 of AZD1222 vaccination. The origin of the receptors is an adult in good health.

The chain carries TRBV28 and TRBJ2-5, with 8 nucleotides matching TRBD1. The CDR3 is made up of 14 amino acids. Germline V gives CDR1 MDHEN, CDR2 SYDVKM. Unmatched junction bases numbered 4, after V lost 3 bases and J lost 4 bases. The CDR3 region has the DNA TGTGCCAGCAGTTTGCGCCAGGGGGCAGAGACCCAGTACTTC. Its translation: CASSLRQGAETQYF.

The chain combines TRBV15 with TRBJ2-7; 7 bases map to TRBD1. The J segment lost 4 bases and the V segment lost 5 bases, leaving 11 bases of the junction unmatched. The CDR3 spans 15 residues. Looked up from germline, CDR1 is LNHNV and CDR2 is YYDKDF (reference sequence). In nucleotides, the CDR3 is TGTGCCACCAGCCTCGCGAGGGACAGCAAATACGAGCAGTACTTC. As protein: CATSLARDSKYEQYF. The full variable domain, in which reference TRBV15 and TRBJ2-7 provide the parts outside the CDR3, is DAMVIQNPRYQVTQFGKPVTLSCSQTLNHNVMYWYQQKSSQAPKLLFHYYDKDFNNEADTPDNFQSRRPNTSFCFLDIRSPGLGDTAMYLCATSLARDSKYEQYFGPGTRLTVT.

The chain combines TRBV2 with TRBJ2-5; no firm D call. Germline V gene lookup returns CDR1 SNHLY and CDR2 FYNNEI. The V gene lost 1 base and the J gene lost 5 bases, with 8 bases spanning the gap. The CDR3 has 13 residues. This chain's CDR3 is CASSEEQLETQYF. The CDR3 region has the DNA TGTGCCAGCAGTGAAGAACAGTTGGAGACCCAGTACTTC.

The gene calls are TRBV5-1 and TRBJ2-1; perhaps TRBD1 as D (5 bases). This CDR3 has 15 amino acids. Germline V gene data show CDR1 as SGHRS and CDR2 as YFSETQ. Trimming pared 3 bases from V and 0 bases from J, leaving 10 bases between. The CDR3 nucleotides are TGCGCCAGCAGCTCCGGACAAATCTCCTACAATGAGCAGTTCTTC. Encoded protein: CASSSGQISYNEQFF.

The gene calls are TRBV27 and TRBJ1-4; 9 bases match TRBD1. The CDR3 has 18 residues. Trimming cost V 5 bases and J 8 bases; bases outside gene matches: 18. Germline CDR1 MNHEY, CDR2 SMNVEV (reference sequence). The CDR3 reads CASSRVYPSGTGKEKLFF. CDR3 sequence (DNA): TGTGCCAGCAGTAGAGTGTACCCCTCCGGGACAGGGAAGGAAAAACTGTTTTTT. The variable domain in full, completed from reference TRBV27 and TRBJ1-4, reads EAQVTQNPRYLITVTGKKLTVTCSQNMNHEYMSWYRQDPGLGLRQIYYSMNVEVTDKGDVPEGYKVSRKEKRNFPLILESPSPNQTSLYFCASSRVYPSGTGKEKLFFGSGTQLSVL.

This clone has a single count. The chain joins TRBV7-9 to TRBJ2-7, with D unclear. The CDR3 loop spans 14 amino acids. Trimming left V 5 bases short and J 2 bases short, with 13 bases between. Germline CDR1 and CDR2: SEHNR and FQNEAQ (reference sequence). CDR3 in DNA: TGTGCCAGCAGCCACGACGGCGGAACCTACGAGCAGTACTTC. The encoded protein is CASSHDGGTYEQYF. The complete variable domain, with remaining parts taken from reference TRBV7-9 and TRBJ2-7, reads DTGVSQNPRHKITKRGQNVTFRCDPISEHNRLYWYRQTLGQGPEFLTYFQNEAQLEKSRLLSDRFSAERPKGSFSTLEIQRTEQGDSAMYLCASSHDGGTYEQYFGPGTRLTVT.

The V call is TRBV6-5, the J call TRBJ2-7, with no clear D. Germline values: CDR1 MNHEY, CDR2 SVGAGI. The CDR3 extends over 12 amino acids. Trimming left V 6 bases short and J 2 bases short, with 8 bases between. Here the CDR3 DNA reads TGTGCCAGCAGCCGGGCCCCCTACGAGCAGTACTTC. It translates to CASSRAPYEQYF.

This clone was detected a few times. This chain uses TRBV28 with TRBJ1-5, with a weak D call TRBD1 (5 bases). The CDR3 is 12 amino acids. The germline V gene encodes CDR1 MDHEN and CDR2 SYDVKM. With 7 bases removed from V and 6 bases from J, the gap between germline ends came to 10 bases. CDR3: CASTLGVQPQHF. In DNA, the CDR3 is TGTGCCAGCACCCTGGGGGTTCAGCCCCAGCATTTT.

The rearrangement joins TRBV11-1 to TRBJ2-1; D tentatively fits TRBD1 or TRBD2 (6 bases each). Germline assignment: CDR1 SGHAT and CDR2 FQDESV (reference sequence). The CDR3 is 14 amino acids. V was pared by 0 bases and J by 6 bases, with 9 bases between. DNA for the CDR3: TGTGCCAGCAGCTTAGCCAGGGGAGGCAATGAGCAGTTCTTC. Its protein is CASSLARGGNEQFF.

This clone has a single count. The chain combines TRBV3-1 (or the pseudogene TRBV3-2) with TRBJ1-1, with D maybe TRBD1 (5 bases). Germline CDR1 and CDR2: LGHDT and YNNKEL (reference sequence). With 2 bases removed from V and 0 bases from J, the gap between germline ends came to 10 bases. The CDR3 is made up of 15 amino acids. CDR3 region: CASSQTQAMNTEAFF. The CDR3, as DNA: TGTGCCAGCAGCCAAACACAGGCAATGAACACTGAAGCTTTCTTT.